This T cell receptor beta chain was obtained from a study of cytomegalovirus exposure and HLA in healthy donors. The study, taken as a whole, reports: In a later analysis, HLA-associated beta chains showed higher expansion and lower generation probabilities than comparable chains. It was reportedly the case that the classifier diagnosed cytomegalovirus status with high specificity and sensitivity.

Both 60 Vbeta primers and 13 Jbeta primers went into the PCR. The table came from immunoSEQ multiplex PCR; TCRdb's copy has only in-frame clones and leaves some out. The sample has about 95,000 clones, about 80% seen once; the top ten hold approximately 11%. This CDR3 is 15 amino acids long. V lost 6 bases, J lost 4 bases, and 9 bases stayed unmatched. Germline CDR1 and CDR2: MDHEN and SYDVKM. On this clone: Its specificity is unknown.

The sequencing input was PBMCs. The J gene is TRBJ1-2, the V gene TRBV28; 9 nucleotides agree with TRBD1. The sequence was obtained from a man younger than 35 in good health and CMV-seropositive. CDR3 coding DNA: TGTGCCAGCAGCCTCTCGGGACAGGGTGCCTATGGCTACACCTTC. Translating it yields CASSLSGQGAYGYTF.